This T cell receptor (beta chain) was identified during a study of a mutant IDH1 vaccine in newly diagnosed glioma. Some clones are missing from TCRdb's copy, which holds only in-frame ones; the method was immunoSEQ multiplex PCR. This table holds around 64,000 clones, about 86% found once. Time point here: baseline, week 1 (first vaccination visit). Described treatment: pre-vaccination baseline after standard-of-care therapy. Trimming took 3 bases from V and 1 from J; bases not matched to a gene: 6. The CDR3 consists of 16 residues. The V gene's germline CDR1 is SGHRS and CDR2 YFSETQ. This clone was counted between two and nine times.

The sample was peripheral blood mononuclear cells (PBMCs), taken from a glioma patient treated with radiotherapy, temozolomide or both. The clonotype originates from a woman younger than 35 with glioma. Some clones in this sample may be carry-over from other donors' samples. The chain is built from TRBV5-1 and TRBJ2-3, with TRBD1 identical over 9 bases. This CDR3 reads CASSYPRQGGTDTQYF. CDR3 coding DNA: TGCGCCAGCAGCTATCCGAGACAGGGGGGCACAGATACGCAGTATTTT.